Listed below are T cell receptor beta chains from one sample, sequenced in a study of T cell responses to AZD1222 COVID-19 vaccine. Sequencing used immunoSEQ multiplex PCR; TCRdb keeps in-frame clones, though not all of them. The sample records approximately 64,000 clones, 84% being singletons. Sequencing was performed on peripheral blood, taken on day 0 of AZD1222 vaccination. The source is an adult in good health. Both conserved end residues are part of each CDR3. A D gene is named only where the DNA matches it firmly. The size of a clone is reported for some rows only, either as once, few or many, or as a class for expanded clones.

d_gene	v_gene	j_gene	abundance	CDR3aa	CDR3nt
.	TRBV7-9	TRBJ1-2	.	CASSPQAMGYTF	TGTGCCAGCAGCCCACAAGCGATGGGGTACACCTTC
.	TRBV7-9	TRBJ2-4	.	CASSPIDRLAKNIQYF	TGTGCCAGCAGCCCTATAGACAGACTAGCCAAAAACATTCAGTACTTC
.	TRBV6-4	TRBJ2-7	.	CASSVGRSYEQYF	TGTGCCAGCAGTGTGGGGAGATCCTACGAGCAGTACTTC
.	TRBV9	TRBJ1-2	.	CASSALSYGYTF	TGTGCCAGCAGCGCGCTTAGCTATGGCTACACCTTC
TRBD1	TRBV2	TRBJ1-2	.	CASSGTGGFYGYTF	TGTGCCAGCAGTGGGACAGGGGGATTCTATGGCTACACCTTC
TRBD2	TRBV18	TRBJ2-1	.	CASSPGPGGYNEQFF	TGTGCCAGCTCACCAGGGCCGGGGGGTTACAATGAGCAGTTCTTC
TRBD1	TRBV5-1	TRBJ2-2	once	CASSWRTGGTGELFF	TGCGCCAGCAGCTGGAGGACAGGGGGCACCGGGGAGCTGTTTTTT
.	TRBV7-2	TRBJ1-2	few	CASSPDGRYGYTF	TGTGCCAGCAGTCCGGACGGCCGCTATGGCTACACCTTC
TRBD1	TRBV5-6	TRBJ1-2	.	CASSLTRDSTNYGYTF	TGTGCCAGCAGCTTGACCCGGGACAGTACCAACTATGGCTACACCTTC
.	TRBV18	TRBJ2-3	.	CASSPGLLDTQYF	TGTGCCAGCTCACCAGGCTTATTGGATACGCAGTATTTT
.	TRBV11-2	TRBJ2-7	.	CASSLGPGTYEQYF	TGTGCCAGCAGCTTAGGTCCGGGGACCTACGAGCAGTACTTC
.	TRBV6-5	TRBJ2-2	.	CASRMTRDSGELFF	TGTGCCAGCAGGATGACCCGGGACTCCGGGGAGCTGTTTTTT
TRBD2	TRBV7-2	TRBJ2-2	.	CASSFTSGVGTGELFF	TGTGCCAGCAGCTTCACTAGCGGGGTTGGTACCGGGGAGCTGTTTTTT
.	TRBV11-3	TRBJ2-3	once	CASSLAGPSTDTQYF	TGTGCCAGCAGCCTGGCGGGTCCTAGCACAGATACGCAGTATTTT
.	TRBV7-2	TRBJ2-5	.	CASSFQETQYF	TGTGCCAGCAGCTTCCAAGAGACCCAGTACTTC
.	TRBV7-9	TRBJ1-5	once	CASSLGGQPQHF	TGTGCCAGCAGCTTAGGGGGGCAGCCCCAGCATTTT
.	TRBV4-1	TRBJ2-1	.	CASSQGEGVGNEQFF	TGCGCCAGCAGCCAAGGAGAGGGGGTGGGCAATGAGCAGTTCTTC